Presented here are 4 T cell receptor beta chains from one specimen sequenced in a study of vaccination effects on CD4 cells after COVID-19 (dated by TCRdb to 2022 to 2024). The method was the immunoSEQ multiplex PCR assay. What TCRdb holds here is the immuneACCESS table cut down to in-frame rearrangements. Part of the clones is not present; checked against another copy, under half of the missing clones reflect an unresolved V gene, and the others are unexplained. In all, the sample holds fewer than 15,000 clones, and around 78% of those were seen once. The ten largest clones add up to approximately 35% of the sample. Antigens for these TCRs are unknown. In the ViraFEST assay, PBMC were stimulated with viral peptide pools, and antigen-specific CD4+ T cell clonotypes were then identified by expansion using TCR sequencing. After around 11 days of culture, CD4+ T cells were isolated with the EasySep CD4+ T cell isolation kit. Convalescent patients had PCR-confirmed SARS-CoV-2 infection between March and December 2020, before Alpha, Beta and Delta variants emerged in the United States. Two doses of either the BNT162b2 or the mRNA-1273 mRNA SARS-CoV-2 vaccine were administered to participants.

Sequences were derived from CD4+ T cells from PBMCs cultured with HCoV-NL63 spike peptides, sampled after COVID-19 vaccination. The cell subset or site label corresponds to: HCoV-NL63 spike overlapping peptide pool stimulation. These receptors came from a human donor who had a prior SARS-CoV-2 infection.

CDR3 loop: CASQPGLLTDTQYF. The CDR3 DNA is TGTGCCAGCCAACCGGGACTACTCACAGATACGCAGTATTTT. The chain employs TRBV19 and TRBJ2-3; 7 positions agree with TRBD2. V dropped 9 bases and J dropped 2; count of bases not matched to a gene: 8. The CDR3 loop spans 14 amino acids. Germline assignment: CDR1 LNHDA and CDR2 SQIVND (reference sequence).

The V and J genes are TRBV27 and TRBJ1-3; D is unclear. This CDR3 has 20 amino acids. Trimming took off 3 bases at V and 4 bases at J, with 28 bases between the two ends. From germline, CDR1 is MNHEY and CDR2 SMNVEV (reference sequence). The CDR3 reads CASSFPFRQALKLKGNTIYF. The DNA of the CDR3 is TGTGCCAGCAGTTTCCCCTTTCGGCAGGCCCTAAAGCTAAAAGGAAACACCATATATTTT.

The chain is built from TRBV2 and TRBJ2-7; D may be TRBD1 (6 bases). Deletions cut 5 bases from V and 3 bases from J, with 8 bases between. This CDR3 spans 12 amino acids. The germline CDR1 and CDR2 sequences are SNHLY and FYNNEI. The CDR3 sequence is CASSLQGYEQYF. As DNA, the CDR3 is TGTGCCAGCAGTTTACAGGGCTACGAGCAGTACTTC.

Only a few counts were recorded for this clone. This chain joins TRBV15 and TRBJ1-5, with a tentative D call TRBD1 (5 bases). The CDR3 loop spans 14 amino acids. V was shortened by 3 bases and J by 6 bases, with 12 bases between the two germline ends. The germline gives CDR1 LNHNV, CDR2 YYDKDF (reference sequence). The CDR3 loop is CATSSRQIGQPQHF. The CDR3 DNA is TGTGCCACCAGCAGTAGACAGATCGGTCAGCCCCAGCATTTT.